This T cell receptor beta chain derives from a study of identical twins. This clonotype came up many times. Antigen: not known. Germline-derived CDR1 and CDR2 are SGHVS and FQNEAQ. V dropped 0 bases and J dropped 2 bases, with 15 bases sitting between them. This CDR3 region has 17 residues. TCRdb reprocessed the 5' RACE reads with MiXCR, giving one entry per CDR3 protein. The repertoire holds some 1,700,000 distinct CDR3 sequences, about 30% seen once, with 0.27% in the top ten. Each donor was a healthy Caucasian. Study-wide findings and caveats: For monozygotic twins, models underestimated out-of-frame TCR alpha sharing.

Source material: cord blood. This clonotype was obtained from a newborn girl in good health. The rearrangement uses TRBV7-8 and TRBJ2-3; no reliable D call. This CDR3 is CASSLARWSSNTDTQYF. In nucleotides, the CDR3 is TGTGCCAGCAGCTTAGCCCGTTGGAGTAGTAACACAGATACGCAGTATTTT.